This TCR beta chain was identified in a study of beta chain features in type 1 diabetes. General study points: Within patients, naive, central memory and Treg TCRB repertoires seemed more similar than within healthy donors. All four CD4+ subsets of Type 1 diabetes patients contained TCRB CDR3s that were moderately but significantly shorter.

This CDR3 contains 14 residues. V was clipped by 7 bases and J by 7 bases, with 20 bases between them. From germline, CDR1 is SNHLY and CDR2 FYNNEI. In the case of this clone: Its antigen is not identified.

The isolated RNA, all of it, was reverse transcribed, so expressed TCRB transcripts were what got sequenced. Here immunoSEQ multiplex PCR was the method, and the copy in TCRdb shows in-frame clones only, minus some. The profile shows under 250,000 clones, 13% to 15% of them singletons. CD4+ naive, central memory, regulatory and stem cell-like memory subsets were isolated by sorting on CD45RO/CCR7/CD25/CD127/CD95/CD27. Sorting gave populations that all exceeded 95% purity. The receptor comes from a woman aged 40 to 55 in good health. Sequencing input: naive CD4+ T cells from blood. The rearrangement uses TRBV2 and TRBJ2-7, with a weak D call TRBD1 (6 bases). The CDR3, as DNA: TGTGCCAGCAACCCTACAGGGACCCTAATTGAGCAGTACTTC. This encodes CASNPTGTLIEQYF.